A single sample is the source of the 2 T cell receptor beta chains below, sequenced in a study of glioma-infiltrating T cells. TCR alpha and beta CDR3 regions were amplified from RNA using iRepertoire nested multiplex PCR. TCRdb re-derived calls from the multiplex PCR reads in MiXCR, one entry per CDR3 protein. The sample shows roughly 200,000 distinct CDR3 sequences, over 40% of them seen only once. Sequencing was carried out using glioma tissue, nonneoplastic brain tissue, or PBMCs (not recorded which). These receptors originate from a human donor with low-grade glioma or glioblastoma, undergoing nonglioma brain surgery, or in good health (not recorded which).

The CDR3 DNA sequence: TGTGCCATCAGAGCCCAGGGGGTCGAGCAGTACTTC. This sequence encodes CAIRAQGVEQYF. This sequence joins TRBV2 and TRBJ2-7; 7 nucleotides align to TRBD1. V dropped 10 bases and J dropped 6; count of bases not matched to a gene: 9. Germline CDR1 SNHLY, CDR2 FYNNEI. The CDR3 runs 12 residues.

In this sample, this clonotype turned up once. The V and J genes are TRBV18 and TRBJ1-1, with TRBD1 as a possible D gene (5 bases). The CDR3 runs to 15 residues. The germline CDR1 and CDR2 sequences are KGHSH and LQKENI. Trimming removed 2 bases at V and 0 bases at J, with 10 bases between. The CDR3 coding sequence is TGTGCCAGCTCACCAGGGGCCAAGATGAACACTGAAGCTTTCTTT. This sequence encodes CASSPGAKMNTEAFF.